The clone carrying this T cell receptor (beta chain) appeared a few times. The source of the sample is a study of beta chain features in type 1 diabetes. The germline V gene has CDR1 SGHNT and CDR2 YYREEE (reference sequence). There are 15 residues in the CDR3. V was trimmed by 0 bases and J by 2 bases, leaving 12 bases between them. Reverse transcription of all isolated RNA meant that expressed TCRB transcripts were sequenced. Some clones are missing from TCRdb's copy, which holds only in-frame ones; the method was immunoSEQ multiplex PCR. The repertoire has 620,000 or so clones, 15% of them found once; the top ten carry approximately 0.087%. CD45RO/CCR7/CD25/CD127/CD95/CD27 sorting isolated CD4+ naive, central memory, regulatory and stem cell-like memory cells. All of the sorted populations showed purity greater than 98%.

This receptor was taken from a man younger than 35 in good health. The specimen was naive CD4+ T cells from blood. The V and J genes are TRBV5-4 and TRBJ2-7, with D perhaps TRBD1 or TRBD2 (5 bases each). The CDR3 DNA follows: TGTGCCAGCAGCTTGGCGGGGACGGGGCCCTACGAGCAGTACTTC. It translates to CASSLAGTGPYEQYF.